These T cell receptor beta chains were read from a single sample in a study of cytomegalovirus exposure and HLA in healthy donors. The protocol was immunoSEQ multiplex PCR, while the TCRdb copy is restricted to in-frame clones and leaves out a portion. The repertoire consists of about 310,000 clones, with over 75% occurring once and the leading ten covering approximately 0.9%. Sequenced input: PBMCs. The receptors come from a man aged 25 to 40 in good health and CMV-seronegative. The CDR3 runs from the conserved cysteine through the conserved F or W. The D gene is left open where the match is weak. The size of a clone is reported for some rows only, either as once, few or many, or as a class for expanded clones.

D gene: .
J gene: TRBJ2-1
clone size: .
V gene: TRBV4-3
CDR3 DNA: TGCGCCAGCAGCCGAATAAACAGGGAAGATGAGCAGTTCTTC
CDR3 protein: CASSRINREDEQFF

D gene: .
J gene: TRBJ2-7
clone size: once
V gene: TRBV7-8
CDR3 DNA: TGTGCCAGCAGCCATTCAACCTACGAGCAGTACTTC
CDR3 protein: CASSHSTYEQYF

D gene: .
J gene: TRBJ2-2
clone size: .
V gene: TRBV6-5
CDR3 DNA: TGTGCCAGCAGTCGCACAACGAACACCGGGGAGCTGTTTTTT
CDR3 protein: CASSRTTNTGELFF

D gene: .
J gene: TRBJ2-5
clone size: .
V gene: TRBV19
CDR3 DNA: TGTGCCAGTAGCTGGCGAGTAGGCGGACAAGAGACCCAGTACTTC
CDR3 protein: CASSWRVGGQETQYF

D gene: .
J gene: TRBJ2-7
clone size: .
V gene: TRBV7-9
CDR3 DNA: TGTGCCAGCAGCTCCCCGAGCTCCTACGAGCAGTACTTC
CDR3 protein: CASSSPSSYEQYF

D gene: .
J gene: TRBJ1-2
clone size: .
V gene: TRBV30
CDR3 DNA: TGTGCCTGGAGAAGGGAGGGTGGCTACACCTTC
CDR3 protein: CAWRREGGYTF

D gene: TRBD2
J gene: TRBJ2-2
clone size: .
V gene: TRBV19
CDR3 DNA: TGTGCCAGTACTAGCGGGGGGGCACAAGGCGGGGAGCTGTTTTTT
CDR3 protein: CASTSGGAQGGELFF

D gene: .
J gene: TRBJ2-3
clone size: .
V gene: TRBV7-2
CDR3 DNA: TGTGCCAGCAGTCAGGCCGACAGGTATATCACAGATACGCAGTATTTT
CDR3 protein: CASSQADRYITDTQYF

D gene: TRBD1
J gene: TRBJ1-1
clone size: many
V gene: TRBV11-2
CDR3 DNA: TGTGCCAGCAGCAAAGGACAGGGATACACTGAAGCTTTCTTT
CDR3 protein: CASSKGQGYTEAFF

D gene: TRBD1
J gene: TRBJ1-2
clone size: .
V gene: TRBV5-5
CDR3 DNA: TGTGCCAGCAGCCTCAGGACAGGCTCCAACCCCGGCTATGGCTACACCTTC
CDR3 protein: CASSLRTGSNPGYGYTF

D gene: .
J gene: TRBJ1-5
clone size: .
V gene: TRBV7-2
CDR3 DNA: TGTGCCAGCAGCTTATCTGGCAGGGGAAACAATCAGCCCCAGCATTTT
CDR3 protein: CASSLSGRGNNQPQHF

D gene: TRBD2
J gene: TRBJ2-7
clone size: .
V gene: TRBV18
CDR3 DNA: TGTGCCAGCTCACCTGGGACTATCTACGAGCAGTACTTC
CDR3 protein: CASSPGTIYEQYF

D gene: .
J gene: TRBJ1-2
clone size: many
V gene: TRBV10-2
CDR3 DNA: TGCGCCAGCCGGAGGTGGGACTACTATGGCTACACCTTC
CDR3 protein: CASRRWDYYGYTF

D gene: TRBD2
J gene: TRBJ2-5
clone size: .
V gene: TRBV19
CDR3 DNA: TGTGCCAGTAGTATCGGGACTAGCGGGGAAGAGACCCAGTACTTC
CDR3 protein: CASSIGTSGEETQYF

D gene: .
J gene: TRBJ1-5
clone size: few
V gene: TRBV7-2
CDR3 DNA: TGTGCCAGCAGCTTAGCAGACAGCCCTAATCAGCCCCAGCATTTT
CDR3 protein: CASSLADSPNQPQHF

D gene: TRBD1
J gene: TRBJ1-1
clone size: once
V gene: TRBV5-1
CDR3 DNA: TGCGCCAGCAGCTTGGCCGAGCTAACAGGGGCGTCGGCGGACACTGAAGCTTTCTTT
CDR3 protein: CASSLAELTGASADTEAFF

D gene: .
J gene: TRBJ2-3
clone size: .
V gene: TRBV18
CDR3 DNA: TGTGCCAGCTCACCAGGGGGAGGAGATACGCAGTATTTT
CDR3 protein: CASSPGGGDTQYF

D gene: .
J gene: TRBJ2-7
clone size: .
V gene: TRBV27
CDR3 DNA: TGTGCCAGCAGTTTATGGAACAGGGTAGAGTACGAGCAGTACTTC
CDR3 protein: CASSLWNRVEYEQYF

D gene: .
J gene: TRBJ1-2
clone size: few
V gene: TRBV19
CDR3 DNA: TGTGCCATACAGGGAAGGCATGGCTACACCTTC
CDR3 protein: CAIQGRHGYTF

D gene: TRBD1
J gene: TRBJ1-1
clone size: .
V gene: TRBV6-1
CDR3 DNA: TGTGCCAGCAGTGGGCGACAGGGTAGCTCTGAAGCTTTCTTT
CDR3 protein: CASSGRQGSSEAFF

D gene: TRBD1
J gene: TRBJ1-2
clone size: few
V gene: TRBV7-9
CDR3 DNA: TGTGCCAGCAGCTCATCGGGACAGGTTAAGGTGGACTATGGCTACACCTTC
CDR3 protein: CASSSSGQVKVDYGYTF

D gene: TRBD1
J gene: TRBJ2-3
clone size: .
V gene: TRBV5-1
CDR3 DNA: TGCGCCAGCAGCTCGACAGGGTCGGGCACAGATACGCAGTATTTT
CDR3 protein: CASSSTGSGTDTQYF

D gene: .
J gene: TRBJ1-6
clone size: .
V gene: TRBV27
CDR3 DNA: TGTGCCAGCAGTTTATACCCCGGGGGCTCCTATAATTCACCCCTCCACTTT
CDR3 protein: CASSLYPGGSYNSPLHF

D gene: TRBD2
J gene: TRBJ2-1
clone size: .
V gene: TRBV11-1
CDR3 DNA: TGTGCCAGCAGCCAGGGACTAGCGGGGGGGCCTGAGCAGTTCTTC
CDR3 protein: CASSQGLAGGPEQFF

D gene: .
J gene: TRBJ2-3
clone size: .
V gene: TRBV7-6
CDR3 DNA: TGTGCCAGCAGCTCTCAACAGGGCCGTGGGGATACGCAGTATTTT
CDR3 protein: CASSSQQGRGDTQYF

D gene: TRBD1
J gene: TRBJ2-7
clone size: once
V gene: TRBV14
CDR3 DNA: TGTGCCAGCGGACAGGGGAGGTACGAGCAGTACTTC
CDR3 protein: CASGQGRYEQYF

D gene: .
J gene: TRBJ2-5
clone size: .
V gene: TRBV4-1
CDR3 DNA: TGCGCCAGCAGCCAAGATCTCAGGGGGGCGCTGGGGGAGACCCAGTACTTC
CDR3 protein: CASSQDLRGALGETQYF

D gene: .
J gene: TRBJ2-6
clone size: .
V gene: TRBV2
CDR3 DNA: TGTGCCAGCAGTGGGACAGTTTCTGGGGCCAACGTCCTGACTTTC
CDR3 protein: CASSGTVSGANVLTF

D gene: .
J gene: TRBJ2-1
clone size: .
V gene: TRBV11-2
CDR3 DNA: TGTGCCAGCAGCCCTTTCGGACAAGGATCGCACAATGAGCAGTTCTTC
CDR3 protein: CASSPFGQGSHNEQFF

D gene: .
J gene: TRBJ2-5
clone size: few
V gene: TRBV30
CDR3 DNA: TGTGCCTGGAAGACGGGGGGCGGGGAGACCCAGTACTTC
CDR3 protein: CAWKTGGGETQYF

D gene: TRBD1
J gene: TRBJ2-4
clone size: .
V gene: TRBV4-3
CDR3 DNA: TGCGCCAGCAGCCAAGTCGCGACAGGGGGCCTTTCGAACATTCAGTACTTC
CDR3 protein: CASSQVATGGLSNIQYF